Presented here are 9 T cell receptor beta chains from one specimen sequenced in a study of blood T cell repertoires in COVID-19. Sequenced by immunoSEQ multiplex PCR; TCRdb stores in-frame clones only, minus some. The sample has about 480,000 clones, about 85% seen once. Sequencing was carried out using PBMCs or T cells enriched from blood (not recorded which). The receptors shown here come from a woman younger than 30 with acute COVID-19.

The chain employs TRBV11-2 and TRBJ2-7; TRBD2 agrees at 9 bases. The length of the CDR3 is 15 residues. V lost 1 base, J lost 3 bases, and 4 bases stayed unmatched. Germline CDR1 reads SGHAT; CDR2 reads FQNNGV. CDR3 residues: CASSLVGSGGYEQYF. The CDR3 coding sequence is TGTGCCAGCAGCTTAGTAGGTAGCGGGGGCTACGAGCAGTACTTC.

This clone came up once. The rearrangement joins TRBV2 to TRBJ2-7; D unclear. This CDR3 is 11 amino acids long. Between the trimmed V and J ends, which lost 3 bases and 3 bases, there was a span of 3 bases. Germline CDR1 and CDR2: SNHLY and FYNNEI. In DNA, the CDR3 is TGTGCCAGCAGTGACTACTACGAGCAGTACTTC. It yields the protein CASSDYYEQYF.

This clone was counted a single time. The V and J genes are TRBV5-1 and TRBJ1-3; D remains ambiguous. Germline V gene lookup returns CDR1 SGHRS and CDR2 YFSETQ. This CDR3 spans 11 amino acids. V was shortened by 5 bases and J by 2 bases, with 2 bases between the two germline ends. CDR3 loop: CASSTGNTIYF. CDR3 DNA: TGCGCCAGCAGTACTGGAAACACCATATATTTT.

The rearrangement links TRBV7-9 to TRBJ1-2, with D perhaps TRBD1 (6 bases). CDR1 and CDR2 (germline): SEHNR, FQNEAQ (reference sequence). Trimming took 5 bases from V and 1 from J, leaving 20 bases between them. This CDR3 comprises 17 residues. The DNA for the CDR3 is TGTGCCAGCAGCCTATGGGGCAGGGGCCTAAATAACTATGGCTACACCTTC. Encoded protein: CASSLWGRGLNNYGYTF.

The table lists this clone with a few counts. The V call is TRBV9, the J call TRBJ1-5; weak D call: TRBD1 (6 bases). The V end lost 4 bases, the J end lost 7 bases, and 12 bases lay between the germline ends. There are 13 residues in the CDR3. The V gene's germline CDR1 is SGDLS and CDR2 YYNGEE. The CDR3 sequence: CASSSGRGQPQHF. In DNA form, the CDR3 reads TGTGCCAGCAGCTCAGGCAGGGGACAGCCCCAGCATTTT.

This clone has more than one count but fewer than ten. This chain connects TRBV11-1 to TRBJ2-2; 7 positions agree with TRBD1. The trim removed 1 base at V and 3 bases at J, leaving 2 bases unmatched. CDR3 size: 15 residues. Germline CDR1 is SGHAT and CDR2 is FQDESV (reference sequence). The DNA of the CDR3 is TGTGCCAGCAGCTTAGAGGGGGCGGACACCGGGGAGCTGTTTTTT. Amino acids: CASSLEGADTGELFF.

This rearrangement joins TRBV5-5 to TRBJ1-2, with a tentative D call TRBD1 (6 bases). Trimming removed 4 bases from V and 3 bases from J, with 13 bases in between. The CDR3 runs 14 residues. The germline CDR1 and CDR2 sequences are SGHKS and YYEKEE (reference sequence). The CDR3 nucleotides are TGTGCCAGCAGCGTTTCACAGGGCGACTATGGCTACACCTTC. Amino acids: CASSVSQGDYGYTF.

The chain uses TRBV2 and TRBJ1-5; D gene unclear. There are 15 residues in the CDR3. Germline-derived CDR1 and CDR2 are SNHLY and FYNNEI. V lost 2 bases to trimming and J lost 0 bases, with 8 bases between them. CDR3 sequence reads: CASSEREYSNQPQHF. CDR3 DNA: TGTGCCAGCAGTGAAAGAGAGTATAGCAATCAGCCCCAGCATTTT. The full variable domain, rest sourced from reference TRBV2 and TRBJ1-5, is EPEVTQTPSHQVTQMGQEVILRCVPISNHLYFYWYRQILGQKVEFLVSFYNNEISEKSEIFDDQFSVERPDGSNFTLKIRSTKLEDSAMYFCASSEREYSNQPQHFGDGTRLSIL.

This sequence joins TRBV6-2 or TRBV6-3 and TRBJ2-7; 9 bases line up with TRBD2. Trimming took 4 bases from V and 6 from J; bases not matched to a gene: 13. Germline V lookup: CDR1 MNHEY, CDR2 SVGEGT. This CDR3 comprises 16 residues. The CDR3: CASSFPTSGGETEQYF. CDR3 nucleotide sequence: TGTGCCAGCAGTTTCCCGACTAGCGGAGGAGAGACCGAGCAGTACTTC.